Listed below are T cell receptor beta chains from one sample, sequenced in a study of vaccination effects on CD4 cells after COVID-19. Antigen specificity for these receptors is unknown. Repertoires were generated with immunoSEQ multiplex PCR, while TCRdb's copy carries only in-frame clones and drops some. This sample yields about 46,000 clones, of which about 70% are seen a single time; about 5.4% belongs to the top ten. The sample consisted of CD4+ T cells from PBMCs cultured without peptide, taken after COVID-19 vaccination. The receptor source for this set is a human donor who had a prior SARS-CoV-2 infection. The conserved cysteine and the conserved F or W are not part of the CDR3 here. A D gene is named only where the DNA matches it firmly.

v_call	j_call	d_call	cdr3_aa
TRBV7-2	TRBJ2-3	.	ASSLTGGTDTQY
TRBV18	TRBJ2-1	.	ASSPPGGWDEQF
TRBV5-4	TRBJ2-1	TRBD2	ASSPGLADNEQF
TRBV18	TRBJ1-1	TRBD1	ASSPRGQGYTEAF
TRBV3-1/TRBV3-2	TRBJ1-5	TRBD1	ASSAGGGNQPQH
TRBV3-1/TRBV3-2	TRBJ2-7	.	ASSQERSEGSYEQY
TRBV5-1	TRBJ1-6	.	ASSLYSLGNSPLH
TRBV19	TRBJ2-1	TRBD1	ASSGTGVGGSYNEQF
TRBV6-1	TRBJ1-5	.	ASSEIVGSGWNQPQH
TRBV3-1/TRBV3-2	TRBJ1-5	.	ASSQDGQPQH